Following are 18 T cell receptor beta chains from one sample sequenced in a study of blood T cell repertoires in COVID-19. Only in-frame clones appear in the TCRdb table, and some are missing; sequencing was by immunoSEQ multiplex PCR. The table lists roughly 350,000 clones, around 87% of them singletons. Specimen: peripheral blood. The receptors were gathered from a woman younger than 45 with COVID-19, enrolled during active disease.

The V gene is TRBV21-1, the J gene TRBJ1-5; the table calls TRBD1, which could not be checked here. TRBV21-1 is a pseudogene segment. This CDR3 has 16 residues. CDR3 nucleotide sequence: TGTGCCAGCAGCTCCAGGGGAGGACAGGATAATCAGCCCCAGCATTTT. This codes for CASSSRGGQDNQPQHF.

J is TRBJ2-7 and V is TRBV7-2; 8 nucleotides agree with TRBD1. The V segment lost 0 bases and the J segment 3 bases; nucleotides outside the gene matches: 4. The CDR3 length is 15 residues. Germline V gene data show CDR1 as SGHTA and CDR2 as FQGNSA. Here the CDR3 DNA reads TGTGCCAGCAGCTTAGCCCTTGGACAGGGCTACGAGCAGTACTTC. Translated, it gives CASSLALGQGYEQYF.

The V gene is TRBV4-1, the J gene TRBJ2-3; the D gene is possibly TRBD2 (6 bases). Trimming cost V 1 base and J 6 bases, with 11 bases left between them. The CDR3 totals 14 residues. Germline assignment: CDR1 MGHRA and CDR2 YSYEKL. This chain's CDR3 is CASSQVLAPDTQYF. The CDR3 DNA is TGCGCCAGCAGCCAAGTCCTAGCGCCGGATACGCAGTATTTT.

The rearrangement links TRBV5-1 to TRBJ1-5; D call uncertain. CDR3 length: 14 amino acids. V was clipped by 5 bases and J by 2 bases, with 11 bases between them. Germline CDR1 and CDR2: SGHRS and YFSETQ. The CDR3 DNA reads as TGCGCCAGCAGACTCGACACCGGCAATCAGCCCCAGCATTTT. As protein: CASRLDTGNQPQHF.

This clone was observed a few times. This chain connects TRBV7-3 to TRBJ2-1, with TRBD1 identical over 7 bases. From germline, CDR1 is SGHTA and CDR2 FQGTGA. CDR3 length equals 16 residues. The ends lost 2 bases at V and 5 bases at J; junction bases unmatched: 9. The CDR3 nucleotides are TGTGCCAGCAGCTTATTAGGGACAGTACAAAACAATGAGCAGTTCTTC. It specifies CASSLLGTVQNNEQFF.

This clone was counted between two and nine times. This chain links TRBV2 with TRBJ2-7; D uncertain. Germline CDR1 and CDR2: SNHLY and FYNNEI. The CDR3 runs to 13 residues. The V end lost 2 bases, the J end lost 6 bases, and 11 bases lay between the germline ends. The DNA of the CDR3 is TGTGCCAGCAGTGAAAGTGTTGGCGGCGAGCAGTACTTC. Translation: CASSESVGGEQYF.

CDR3 bases: TGTGCCAGCAGTGAACTAGCGGGAGGAGCGCACACCGGGGAGCTGTTTTTT. It is translated as CASSELAGGAHTGELFF. The chain combines TRBV6-1 with TRBJ2-2, with 11 bases aligning to TRBD2. The CDR3 covers 17 residues. From germline, CDR1 is MNHNS and CDR2 SASEGT. Trimming took 2 bases from V and 3 from J; bases not matched to a gene: 5.

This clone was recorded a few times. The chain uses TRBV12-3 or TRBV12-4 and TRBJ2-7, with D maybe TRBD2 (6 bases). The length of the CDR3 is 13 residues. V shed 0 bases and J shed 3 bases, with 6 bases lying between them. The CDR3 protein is CASSLARGYEQYF. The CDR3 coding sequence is TGTGCCAGCAGTTTAGCGCGGGGCTACGAGCAGTACTTC.

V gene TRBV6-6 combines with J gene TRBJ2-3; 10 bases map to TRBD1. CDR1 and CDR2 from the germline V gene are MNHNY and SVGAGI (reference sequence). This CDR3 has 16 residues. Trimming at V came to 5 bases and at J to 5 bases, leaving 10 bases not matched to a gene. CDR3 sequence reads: CASSNPGTGVLDTQYF. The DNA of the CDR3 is TGTGCCAGCAGTAATCCCGGGACAGGGGTATTAGATACGCAGTATTTT.

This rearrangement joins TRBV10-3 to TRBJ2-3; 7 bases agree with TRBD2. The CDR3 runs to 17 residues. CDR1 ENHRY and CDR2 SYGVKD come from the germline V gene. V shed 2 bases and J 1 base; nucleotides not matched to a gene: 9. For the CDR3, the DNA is TGTGCCATCAGTGAGGGGGCTACGGGAGGCCGCACAGATACGCAGTATTTT. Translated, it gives CAISEGATGGRTDTQYF.

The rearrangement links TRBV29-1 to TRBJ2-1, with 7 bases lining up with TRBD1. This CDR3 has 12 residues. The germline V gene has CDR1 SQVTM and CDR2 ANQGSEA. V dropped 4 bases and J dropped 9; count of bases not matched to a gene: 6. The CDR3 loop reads CSVVTHRGEQFF. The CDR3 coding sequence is TGCAGCGTTGTTACACACAGGGGTGAGCAGTTCTTC.

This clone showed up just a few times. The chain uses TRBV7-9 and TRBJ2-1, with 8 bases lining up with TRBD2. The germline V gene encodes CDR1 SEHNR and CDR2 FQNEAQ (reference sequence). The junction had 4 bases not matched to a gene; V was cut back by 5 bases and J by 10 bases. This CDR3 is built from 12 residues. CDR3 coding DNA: TGTGCCAGCAGCCTACTAGCGGAAGAGCAGTTCTTC. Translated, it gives CASSLLAEEQFF.

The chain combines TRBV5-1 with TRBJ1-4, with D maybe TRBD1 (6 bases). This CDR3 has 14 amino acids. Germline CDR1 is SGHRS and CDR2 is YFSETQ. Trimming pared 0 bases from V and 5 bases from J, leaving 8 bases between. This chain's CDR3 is CASSLGQENEKLFF. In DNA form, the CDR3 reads TGCGCCAGCAGCTTGGGACAGGAAAATGAAAAACTGTTTTTT. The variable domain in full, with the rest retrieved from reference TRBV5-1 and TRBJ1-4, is KAGVTQTPRYLIKTRGQQVTLSCSPISGHRSVSWYQQTPGQGLQFLFEYFSETQRNKGNFPGRFSGRQFSNSRSEMNVSTLELGDSALYLCASSLGQENEKLFFGSGTQLSVL.

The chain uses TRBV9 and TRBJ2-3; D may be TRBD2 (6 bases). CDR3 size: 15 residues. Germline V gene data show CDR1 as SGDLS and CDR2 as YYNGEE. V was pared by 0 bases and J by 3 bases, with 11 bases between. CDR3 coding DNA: TGTGCCAGCAGCGTAGAGACGGGAGCAACAGATACGCAGTATTTT. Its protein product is CASSVETGATDTQYF.

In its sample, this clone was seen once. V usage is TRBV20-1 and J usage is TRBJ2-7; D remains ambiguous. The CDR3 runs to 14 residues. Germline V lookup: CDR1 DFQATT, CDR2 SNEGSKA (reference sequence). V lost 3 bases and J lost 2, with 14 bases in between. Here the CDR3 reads CSASVLVEAYEQYF. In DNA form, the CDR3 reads TGCAGTGCTAGTGTTCTAGTAGAGGCCTACGAGCAGTACTTC.

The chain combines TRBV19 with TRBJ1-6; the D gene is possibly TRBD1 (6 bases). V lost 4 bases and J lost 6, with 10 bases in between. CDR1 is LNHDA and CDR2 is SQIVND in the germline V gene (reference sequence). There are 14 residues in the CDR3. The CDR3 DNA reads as TGTGCCAGTAGTACGGCACAGGGTAATTCACCCCTCCACTTT. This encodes CASSTAQGNSPLHF.

The CDR3 DNA follows: TGTGCCAGCTCACCAGGGGGCAATGAAAAACTGTTTTTT. Its protein is CASSPGGNEKLFF. The V call is TRBV18, the J call TRBJ1-4; a weak D match, TRBD1 (6 bases). The CDR3 spans 13 residues. Germline V CDR1 and CDR2: KGHSH, LQKENI. V was pared by 2 bases and J by 5 bases, with 6 bases between.

CDR3 sequence (DNA): TGTGCCAGTAGTCAACAGGGGCCCTACGAGCAGTACTTC. Its translation is CASSQQGPYEQYF. The chain combines TRBV19 with TRBJ2-7, with TRBD1 matching 7 bases. This CDR3 region has 13 residues. The J segment lost 2 bases and the V segment lost 5 bases, leaving 3 bases of the junction unmatched. CDR1 LNHDA and CDR2 SQIVND come from the germline V gene (reference sequence).